This T cell receptor (beta chain) was sequenced for a study of T cells in Graves' hyperthyroidism and ophthalmopathy. Authors of the study amplified TCR beta CDR3 regions from RNA transcripts. HTBI primers were used for first-round RT-PCR of the TCR CDR3. Via MiXCR, TCRdb re-called the multiplex PCR reads, giving one row per CDR3 protein. This table has 500,000 to 600,000 distinct CDR3 sequences, roughly 50% appearing once. Study results and limitations: For ophthalmopathy, model prediction preceded onset by a median 6.5 months. Most thyroid clonotypes that were expanded above 0.001 also turned up in blood.

Concerning this clonotype: The antigen is undetermined.

The V and J ends lost 7 bases and 5 bases respectively, with 21 bases between them. CDR1 and CDR2 from the germline V gene are SQVTM and ANQGSEA. This CDR3 contains 14 residues. Patients between 18 and 65 years old had hyperthyroidism, newly diagnosed and lasting under 2 months. Each diagnosis was grounded in clinical symptoms, serum thyroxine and TRAb, thyroid ultrasound, and orbital computed tomography. The source is a woman aged 18-29 years with Graves' hyperthyroidism. The chain uses TRBV29-1 and TRBJ2-7; D is perhaps TRBD1 or TRBD2 (5 bases each). The specimen sequenced was peripheral blood or thyroid tissue (not recorded which). For the CDR3, the DNA is TGCAGCGCTCTCCGGGACGCTGCTCTAGACGAGCAGTACTTC. Encoded protein: CSALRDAALDEQYF.